Detailed here is one T cell receptor beta chain. This sample is drawn from a study of PD-L1 blockade in urothelial cancer. The repertoire was sequenced with immunoSEQ multiplex PCR; TCRdb's copy has only in-frame clones and lacks some. The sample carries approximately 46,000 clones, approximately 90% recorded once. The CDR3 runs 12 residues. V was pared by 2 bases and J by 7 bases, with 9 bases between. The germline V gene has CDR1 SGHTA and CDR2 FQGTGA. This TCR came from a man in his sixties with urothelial cancer. This sample comprised PBMCs, obtained around atezolizumab (anti-PD-L1) treatment. This sequence joins TRBV7-3 and TRBJ2-7, with D possibly being TRBD1 (5 bases). The CDR3 spells CASSLDSREQYF. As DNA, the CDR3 is TGTGCCAGCAGCTTAGACAGTAGGGAGCAGTACTTC.